This section outlines one T cell receptor beta chain sequence together with its context. The target antigen is unknown. The length of the CDR3 is 14 residues. V dropped 7 bases and J dropped 2 bases, with 14 bases sitting between them. Researchers took RNA transcripts and amplified TCR beta CDR3 regions from them. HTBI primers primed a first-round RT-PCR, and a second-round multiplex PCR followed. TCRdb re-derived calls from the multiplex PCR reads in MiXCR, one entry per CDR3 protein. The table lists hundreds of thousands of distinct CDR3 sequences, about 24% of them singletons, with roughly 6.9% in the top ten. The data belong to a study of Graves' ophthalmopathy and Graves' hyperthyroidism. Findings and limits, study-wide: With over 85% sensitivity and around 80% specificity, a 13-signature model separated ophthalmopathy from stable hyperthyroidism. As the model predicted ophthalmopathy progression, it achieved a sensitivity of approximately 65% and a specificity of 72.22%.

Specimen: peripheral blood. The receptor comes from a woman between 18 and 29 years old with stable Graves' hyperthyroidism. Some clones in this sample may be carry-over from other donors' samples. The genes are TRBV12-3 or TRBV12-4 and TRBJ1-1; tentative D call: TRBD1 (6 bases). The CDR3 sequence: CASIRDRTNTEAFF. CDR3 nucleotides: TGTGCCAGCATCCGTGACAGGACCAACACTGAAGCTTTCTTT.